This entry lists 3 T cell receptor beta chains sequenced from one sample in a study of OX40 agonist ivuxolimab in advanced cancers. TCRdb's table, derived via immunoSEQ multiplex PCR, lists solely in-frame clones and lacks some. The table includes more than 65,000 clones, approximately 92% detected once. The sample in question was CD4+ or CD8+ T cells sorted from blood, obtained in a trial of the OX40 agonist ivuxolimab. The receptors were gathered from an adult with an advanced solid tumor such as melanoma, head and neck, liver or kidney cancer.

The CDR3 DNA is TGTGCCAGTAGTACAATACAGCAGAATGAAAAACTGTTTTTT. Protein product: CASSTIQQNEKLFF. The chain carries TRBV19 and TRBJ1-4; no definite D call. Germline-derived CDR1 and CDR2 are LNHDA and SQIVND (reference sequence). Trimming shortened V by 4 bases and J by 5 bases, and 11 bases separated the two germline ends. This CDR3 comprises 14 residues.

J is TRBJ2-1 and V is TRBV27; D not certain. V lost 5 bases, J lost 1 base, and 9 bases lay in between. CDR1 and CDR2 (germline): MNHEY, SMNVEV (reference sequence). This CDR3 has 14 residues. CDR3 DNA sequence: TGTGCCAGCAGTCGTCGCACTTCCTACAATGAGCAGTTCTTC. Translation: CASSRRTSYNEQFF.

The chain carries TRBV9 and TRBJ2-3, with 9 bases lining up with TRBD2. Unmatched junction bases numbered 11, after V lost 0 bases and J lost 6 bases. Germline loops: CDR1 SGDLS, CDR2 YYNGEE. The CDR3 runs to 17 residues. For the CDR3, the DNA is TGTGCCAGCAGCGTAGAGGCCAGCGGGGGGTCTACGGATACGCAGTATTTT. Translation gives CASSVEASGGSTDTQYF.